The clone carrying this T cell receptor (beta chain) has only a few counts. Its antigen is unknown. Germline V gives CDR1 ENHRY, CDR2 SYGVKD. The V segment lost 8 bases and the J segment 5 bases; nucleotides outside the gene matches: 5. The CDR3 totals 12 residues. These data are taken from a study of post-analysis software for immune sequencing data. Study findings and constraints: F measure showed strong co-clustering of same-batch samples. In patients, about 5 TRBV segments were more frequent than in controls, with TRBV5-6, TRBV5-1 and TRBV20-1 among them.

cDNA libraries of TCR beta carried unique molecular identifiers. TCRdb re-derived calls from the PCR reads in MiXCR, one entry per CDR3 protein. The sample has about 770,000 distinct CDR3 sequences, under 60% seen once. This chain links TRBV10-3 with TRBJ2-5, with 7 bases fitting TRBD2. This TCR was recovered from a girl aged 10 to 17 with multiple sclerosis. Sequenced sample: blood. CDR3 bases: TGTGCCATCGCGCCGGGAGGCGAGACCCAGTACTTC. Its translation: CAIAPGGETQYF.